The present TCR beta chain was sequenced within a study of cytomegalovirus exposure and HLA in healthy donors. Amplification used 60 Vbeta primers and 13 Jbeta primers. Data came from immunoSEQ multiplex PCR; TCRdb stores just in-frame clones and leaves some out. The sample lists about 140,000 clones, about 80% occurring once. The origin of this receptor is a man aged 25 to 45 in good health and CMV-seropositive. The sequencing input was PBMCs.

The CDR3: CASSQQGADYGYTF. The CDR3 region has the DNA TGTGCCAGCAGTCAACAGGGGGCAGACTATGGCTACACCTTC. The V call is TRBV6-1, the J call TRBJ1-2; 9 positions agree with TRBD1. The CDR3 totals 14 residues. The germline V gene has CDR1 MNHNS and CDR2 SASEGT. The V and J ends lost 5 bases and 3 bases, in that order; junction bases with no gene match: 4.